This T cell receptor beta chain was identified in a study of identical twins. Study-wide findings and caveats: Models underestimated TCR alpha sharing (out-of-frame) in monozygotic twins. Researchers caution that invariant MAIT and iNKT cells could partly confound zero-insertion analyses.

This clonotype was counted many times. Its specificity is not known. There were only healthy Caucasians among the donors. TCRdb re-derived calls from the 5' RACE reads in MiXCR, one entry per CDR3 protein. Of a few hundred thousand distinct CDR3 sequences in the sample, around a tenth are singletons; the top ten hold more than 2.5%. The V and J ends lost 4 bases and 4 bases respectively, with 10 bases between them. Germline CDR1 is SGHTA and CDR2 is FQGTGA. This CDR3 comprises 13 residues. These sequences were also reported in another study, on yellow fever vaccine responses in identical twins.

This sequence was found in a woman between 18 and 29 years old in good health. The chain carries TRBV7-3 and TRBJ1-2; D gene uncertain. The sequenced sample was PBMCs. CDR3 in amino acids: CASSSDGRYGYTF. The CDR3 DNA reads TGTGCCAGCAGCTCAGACGGACGCTATGGCTACACCTTC.